These T cell receptor beta chains were read from a single sample in a study of patients and donors after allogeneic stem cell transplantation. In TCRdb, the RT-PCR reads were re-called with MiXCR into one record per CDR3 protein. The sample consists of hundreds of thousands of distinct CDR3 sequences, roughly 38% of them appearing once. The source material was blood, either unsorted or a sorted T cell fraction (not recorded which). All receptors derive from a human donor who was either an allogeneic HSCT recipient or a stem cell or donor lymphocyte infusion donor (not recorded which). It is not recorded whose cells these are; they may come from a transplant donor. CDR3s include the opening cysteine and the closing phenylalanine or tryptophan. The D gene is left open where the match is weak. Expanded clones are given a class, and other clones once, few, many or no size at all.

- | TRBJ1-1 | 14 | TRBD1 | TRBV20-1 | CSALGTVMNTEAFF | TGCAGTGCCCTTGGGACAGTCATGAACACTGAAGCTTTCTTT
- | TRBJ2-3 | 15 | - | TRBV7-6 | CASSLVRTGTDTQYF | TGTGCCAGCAGCTTAGTCCGGACTGGCACAGATACGCAGTATTTT
- | TRBJ2-6 | 20 | - | TRBV20-1 | CSARSNGNRGTEAGANVLTF | TGCAGTGCTAGGTCCAATGGGAACCGCGGGACAGAAGCTGGGGCCAACGTCCTGACTTTC
- | TRBJ2-2 | 17 | TRBD1 | TRBV4-1 | CASSRRRDRDNTGELFF | TGCGCCAGCAGCCGTCGTCGGGACAGGGACAACACCGGGGAGCTGTTTTTT
- | TRBJ1-2 | 14 | - | TRBV9 | CASSDRGDDYGYTF | TGTGCCAGCAGCGATCGTGGGGATGACTATGGCTACACCTTC
- | TRBJ1-1 | 13 | TRBD1 | TRBV20-1 | CSARADRDTEAFF | TGCAGTGCTAGAGCTGACAGGGACACTGAAGCTTTCTTT
few | TRBJ1-2 | 15 | - | TRBV6-2/TRBV6-3 | CASSYWRGDYYGYTF | TGTGCCAGCAGTTACTGGAGGGGCGATTACTATGGCTACACCTTC
- | TRBJ1-4 | 15 | - | TRBV2 | CASNWRGATNEKLFF | TGTGCCAGCAATTGGAGGGGTGCAACTAATGAAAAACTGTTTTTT
- | TRBJ1-5 | 15 | - | TRBV12-3/TRBV12-4 | CASSLWQGANQPQHF | TGTGCCAGCAGTTTGTGGCAGGGAGCGAATCAGCCCCAGCATTTT
few | TRBJ1-4 | 14 | - | TRBV6-1 | CASSPMPSNEKLFF | TGTGCCAGCAGTCCCATGCCGTCAAATGAAAAACTGTTTTTT
- | TRBJ2-5 | 14 | - | TRBV11-2 | CASSFGTSQETQYF | TGTGCCAGCAGCTTTGGGACTTCGCAAGAGACCCAGTACTTC
- | TRBJ1-4 | 14 | - | TRBV7-9 | CASSLPGPNEKLFF | TGTGCCAGCAGCTTACCGGGGCCTAATGAAAAACTGTTTTTT
- | TRBJ2-1 | 14 | - | TRBV27 | CASSFSSSYNEQFF | TGTGCCAGCAGTTTTTCGAGCTCCTACAATGAGCAGTTCTTC
- | TRBJ2-5 | 13 | TRBD2 | TRBV25-1 | CASRSGVRETQYF | TGTGCCAGCAGAAGCGGGGTCAGGGAGACCCAGTACTTC
- | TRBJ2-1 | 12 | - | TRBV20-1 | CSASDISNEQFF | TGCAGTGCTAGTGATATCAGTAATGAGCAGTTCTTC
- | TRBJ1-2 | 13 | - | TRBV12-3/TRBV12-4 | CASSLVPRDGYTF | TGTGCCAGCAGTTTAGTCCCCAGGGACGGCTACACCTTC
few | TRBJ1-3 | 13 | - | TRBV12-3/TRBV12-4 | CASSRGSGNTIYF | TGTGCCAGCAGTCGCGGGTCTGGAAACACCATATATTTT
- | TRBJ1-2 | 15 | - | TRBV2 | CASRGFRDAYYGYTF | TGTGCCAGCAGGGGCTTCAGGGATGCGTACTATGGCTACACCTTC
few | TRBJ1-5 | 15 | - | TRBV15 | CATSRGGLDHQPQHF | TGTGCCACCAGCAGAGGGGGTCTTGATCATCAGCCCCAGCATTTT
few | TRBJ1-2 | 13 | TRBD1 | TRBV12-3/TRBV12-4 | CASSLEDRVGYTF | TGTGCCAGCAGCTTAGAGGACAGGGTCGGCTACACCTTC
- | TRBJ1-5 | 14 | - | TRBV7-8 | CASSLAAGNQPQHF | TGTGCCAGCAGCTTAGCTGCAGGCAATCAGCCCCAGCATTTT
once | TRBJ2-3 | 14 | - | TRBV27 | CASSLSHQGYTQYF | TGTGCCAGCAGTTTATCCCACCAGGGGTATACGCAGTATTTT
- | TRBJ2-7 | 16 | TRBD2 | TRBV20-1 | CSARAGLAVDLGEQYF | TGCAGTGCTAGAGCCGGACTAGCGGTAGACTTAGGCGAGCAGTACTTC
- | TRBJ1-1 | 11 | - | TRBV2 | CASSGTAEAFF | TGTGCCAGCAGTGGGACAGCGGAAGCTTTCTTT
- | TRBJ1-6 | 15 | - | TRBV4-2 | CASSQAQGNNSPLHF | TGTGCCAGCAGCCAAGCTCAAGGGAATAATTCACCCCTCCACTTT
- | TRBJ1-1 | 16 | - | TRBV18 | CASSPRLKTVNTEAFF | TGTGCCAGCTCACCCCGATTGAAGACGGTGAACACTGAAGCTTTCTTT
many | TRBJ2-7 | 15 | - | TRBV20-1 | CSARDNGANSYEQYF | TGCAGTGCTAGAGATAACGGGGCCAACTCCTACGAGCAGTACTTC
few | TRBJ2-1 | 16 | TRBD1 | TRBV24-1 | CATSGTGGGVANEQFF | TGTGCCACAAGCGGGACAGGGGGCGGGGTGGCCAATGAGCAGTTCTTC
- | TRBJ2-1 | 15 | - | TRBV7-6 | CASSSTAFWGNEQFF | TGTGCCAGCAGCTCTACCGCCTTTTGGGGGAATGAGCAGTTCTTC
few | TRBJ1-5 | 13 | - | TRBV9 | CASSVVRNQPQHF | TGTGCCAGCAGCGTAGTACGGAATCAGCCCCAGCATTTT
- | TRBJ1-6 | 15 | - | TRBV7-2 | CASSLYPELDSPLHF | TGTGCCAGCAGCTTATATCCGGAATTAGATTCACCCCTCCACTTT